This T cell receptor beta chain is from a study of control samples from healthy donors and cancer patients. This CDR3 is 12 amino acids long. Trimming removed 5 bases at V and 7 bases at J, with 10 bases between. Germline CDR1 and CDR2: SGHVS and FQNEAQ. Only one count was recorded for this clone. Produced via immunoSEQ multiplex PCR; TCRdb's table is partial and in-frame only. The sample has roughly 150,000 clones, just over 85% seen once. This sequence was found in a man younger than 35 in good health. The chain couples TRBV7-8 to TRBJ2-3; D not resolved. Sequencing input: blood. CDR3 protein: CASSPSRYTQYF. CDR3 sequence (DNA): TGTGCCAGCAGCCCGAGTCGTTATACGCAGTATTTT.